Below are 22 T cell receptor beta chains sequenced from a single sample in a study of post-analysis software for immune sequencing data. Sequencing libraries made from TCR beta cDNA carried unique molecular identifiers. TCRdb ran MiXCR on the PCR reads and lists one entry per CDR3 protein. The sample records roughly 800,000 distinct CDR3 sequences, about 45% being singletons. These receptors' targets are unknown. Findings of the study overall: Controls had lower frequencies than patients of about 5 TRBV segments, which included TRBV5-6, TRBV5-1 and TRBV20-1.

The source material was blood. These receptor sequences come from a girl aged 5-17 years with multiple sclerosis.

The chain carries TRBV20-1 and TRBJ2-3; 10 positions agree with TRBD2. The CDR3 is 15 residues long. J gave up 3 bases and V 6 bases, and 9 bases lay outside the gene matches. CDR1 and CDR2 from the germline V gene are DFQATT and SNEGSKA (reference sequence). The CDR3 nucleotides are TGCAGTGCCGCCTACGGACTAGCGGCTACAGATACGCAGTATTTT. Translated, it gives CSAAYGLAATDTQYF.

The V and J genes are TRBV27 and TRBJ2-5; D unresolved. This CDR3 is 13 amino acids long. V dropped 4 bases and J dropped 5 bases, with 11 bases sitting between them. Looked up from germline, CDR1 is MNHEY and CDR2 is SMNVEV (reference sequence). The CDR3 bases are TGTGCCAGCAGTTCGCTAGATCGCGAGACCCAGTACTTC. Translating gives CASSSLDRETQYF.

V and J are TRBV28 and TRBJ2-5; tentatively, D is TRBD1 (6 bases). From germline, CDR1 is MDHEN and CDR2 SYDVKM. The CDR3 totals 14 residues. V lost 6 bases and J lost 0, with 11 bases in between. The CDR3 spells CASRKGTNQETQYF. The CDR3 nucleotides read TGTGCCAGCAGGAAAGGGACAAACCAAGAGACCCAGTACTTC.

This clonotype has only a few counts. V usage is TRBV6-5 and J usage is TRBJ2-3; 10 positions match TRBD2. The V segment lost 0 bases and the J segment 3 bases; nucleotides outside the gene matches: 0. Germline CDR1 is MNHEY and CDR2 is SVGAGI. The CDR3 length is 15 residues. The CDR3 bases are TGTGCCAGCAGTTACTCAGCGGGAGGGACAGATACGCAGTATTTT. Translation gives CASSYSAGGTDTQYF.

This chain joins TRBV6-1 and TRBJ2-7; 7 bases map to TRBD2. The CDR3 is 14 amino acids. CDR1 is MNHNS and CDR2 is SASEGT in the germline V gene. V lost 6 bases to trimming and J lost 5 bases; unmatched junction nucleotides: 10. CDR3 sequence: CASRVSGVLDEQYF. The CDR3, as DNA: TGTGCCAGCAGGGTCAGCGGGGTACTCGACGAGCAGTACTTC.

The sample holds one count of this clonotype. CDR3 residues: CASSQDRTGELFF. The CDR3 nucleotides read TGTGCCAGCAGTCAGGACAGAACCGGGGAGCTGTTTTTT. The chain employs TRBV7-3 and TRBJ2-2, with D tentatively TRBD1 (6 bases). This CDR3 comprises 13 residues. CDR1 is SGHTA, CDR2 FQGTGA, per germline. The V end was cut by 6 bases, the J end by 5 bases, with 10 bases between. Full variable domain (rest looked up from reference TRBV7-3 and TRBJ2-2): GAGVSQTPSNKVTEKGKYVELRCDPISGHTALYWYRQSLGQGPEFLIYFQGTGAADDSGLPNDRFFAVRPEGSVSTLKIQRTERGDSAVYLCASSQDRTGELFFGEGSRLTVL.

The chain uses TRBV20-1 and TRBJ2-4, with TRBD2 matching over 12 bases. The J call could be wrong; TRBJ2-7 is a better fit for the DNA end. Germline values: CDR1 DFQATT, CDR2 SNEGSKA (reference sequence). The CDR3 is 14 amino acids. The DNA of the CDR3 is TGCAGTGCTAGACCTAGCGGGAGGGACCACGAGCAGTACTTC. Translating it yields CSARPSGRDHEQYF.

This clonotype was observed a few times. The CDR3 region is CASSEGNGLGYEQYF. CDR3 in DNA: TGTGCCAGCAGTGAGGGTAACGGCTTGGGATACGAGCAGTACTTC. This rearrangement joins TRBV25-1 to TRBJ2-7; D uncertain. This CDR3 comprises 15 residues. Germline V gene sequence: CDR1 MGHDK, CDR2 SYGVNS. V lost 3 bases and J 4 bases, leaving 16 bases between the germline ends.

The chain recombines TRBV7-9 with TRBJ2-7, with D uncertain. V was cut by 5 bases and J by 3 bases, with 11 bases left in between. Germline V gene lookup returns CDR1 SEHNR and CDR2 FQNEAQ (reference sequence). This CDR3 is 13 amino acids long. CDR3 sequence: CASSPRSGYEQYF. As DNA, the CDR3 is TGTGCCAGCAGCCCAAGGAGTGGCTACGAGCAGTACTTC.

The chain recombines TRBV20-1 with TRBJ2-7; the D gene could be TRBD1 or TRBD2 (5 bases each). V was trimmed by 5 bases and J by 0 bases, leaving 17 bases between them. The CDR3 is 15 amino acids. The germline V gene has CDR1 DFQATT and CDR2 SNEGSKA (reference sequence). The CDR3 is CSASRWGSPSYEQYF. DNA of the CDR3: TGCAGTGCTTCAAGGTGGGGGTCCCCCTCCTACGAGCAGTACTTC.

This clonotype was recorded only once. The rearrangement uses TRBV6-5 and TRBJ1-5; D is possibly TRBD1 (5 bases). The CDR3 is made up of 15 amino acids. Germline lookup yields CDR1 MNHEY and CDR2 SVGAGI. V was trimmed by 0 bases and J by 9 bases, leaving 15 bases between them. The CDR3 protein is CASSYSRQPQGPQHF. The CDR3 coding sequence is TGTGCCAGCAGTTACTCGAGGCAGCCCCAGGGGCCCCAGCATTTT.

Turning to this clonotype: One end of the junction varies from germline; a read error may be responsible. The chain links TRBV11-2 to TRBJ2-5, with TRBD2 as a possible D gene (5 bases). The CDR3 has 14 amino acids. Germline values: CDR1 SGHAT, CDR2 FQNNGV. CDR3 amino acids: CASSPILGVETQYF. The CDR3, as DNA: TGTGCTAGCAGCCCCATATTGGGAGTAGAGACCCAGTACTTC.

The chain uses TRBV4-1 and TRBJ2-7, with a possible D match to TRBD2 (5 bases). The CDR3 contains 14 residues. Germline V gene data show CDR1 as MGHRA and CDR2 as YSYEKL. The germline V and J ends were trimmed by 5 bases and 3 bases, with 14 bases remaining between them. The CDR3 bases are TGCGCCAGCAGCGCCGATGGACTCAACTACGAGCAGTACTTC. Residues: CASSADGLNYEQYF.

This clonotype was recorded only once. CDR3 region: CASLRDSYGYTF. The CDR3 coding sequence is TGTGCCAGCCTACGGGACAGCTATGGCTACACCTTC. V and J are TRBV28 and TRBJ1-2; TRBD1 matches 7 bases. From germline, CDR1 is MDHEN and CDR2 SYDVKM. This CDR3 spans 12 amino acids. After removal of 8 bases from V and 4 bases from J, the junction contained 4 bases not matched to a gene.

The chain recombines TRBV30 with TRBJ1-1; D not certain. V was pared by 8 bases and J by 2 bases, with 6 bases between. There are 10 residues in the CDR3. Germline V gives CDR1 GTSNPN, CDR2 SVGIG (reference sequence). The DNA for the CDR3 is TGTGCCCGGACTAACACTGAAGCTTTCTTT. Protein sequence: CARTNTEAFF.

The chain uses TRBV24-1 and TRBJ2-5, with D possibly matching TRBD1 (7 bases). Looked up from germline, CDR1 is KGHDR and CDR2 is SFDVKD. The V end lost 9 bases, the J end lost 0 bases, and 16 bases lay between the germline ends. This CDR3 is 15 amino acids long. CDR3 in DNA: TGTGCCACCGGGGACAGTGGGAGGTACCAAGAGACCCAGTACTTC. Its protein product is CATGDSGRYQETQYF.

This CDR3 is CATTGTGRVNEQFF. CDR3 nucleotide sequence: TGTGCCACCACCGGAACAGGGAGGGTCAATGAGCAGTTCTTC. This chain links TRBV24-1 with TRBJ2-1; D might be TRBD2 (7 bases). CDR1 is KGHDR and CDR2 is SFDVKD in the germline V gene. Trimming took 8 bases from V and 6 from J, leaving 16 bases between them. The CDR3 length is 14 residues.

CDR3 sequence reads: CSVGYTRSEQYF. CDR3 in DNA: TGCAGCGTGGGTTACACCCGTAGCGAGCAGTACTTC. This chain joins TRBV29-1 and TRBJ2-1; D unresolved. The tail of the sequence fits TRBJ2-7 better, so the J call may be wrong. There are 12 residues in the CDR3. Germline assignment: CDR1 SQVTM and CDR2 ANQGSEA.

The chain employs TRBV15 and TRBJ2-1; 10 nucleotides line up with TRBD2. The J segment lost 4 bases and the V segment lost 4 bases, leaving 10 bases of the junction unmatched. The CDR3 length is 17 residues. Looked up from germline, CDR1 is LNHNV and CDR2 is YYDKDF (reference sequence). The CDR3 region has the DNA TGTGCCACCAGCATTGCACAGGGACTAGCGCCTTACAATGAGCAGTTCTTC. This encodes CATSIAQGLAPYNEQFF.

V usage is TRBV6-5 and J usage is TRBJ2-1, with TRBD2 matching 8 bases. With V trimmed by 5 bases and J by 2 bases, 2 bases remained unmatched. Germline values: CDR1 MNHEY, CDR2 SVGAGI. The CDR3 totals 14 residues. The chain's CDR3 is CASSRREAYNEQFF. Here the CDR3 DNA reads TGTGCCAGCAGTCGGCGGGAGGCCTACAATGAGCAGTTCTTC.

In its sample, this clonotype was seen a few times. This sequence joins TRBV12-3 or TRBV12-4 and TRBJ2-3; 9 bases match TRBD1. This CDR3 has 15 amino acids. Trimming removed 5 bases from V and 2 bases from J; junction bases left unmatched: 5. The CDR3 is CASSIRQGDTDTQYF. The CDR3 DNA is TGTGCCAGCAGTATAAGACAGGGGGACACAGATACGCAGTATTTT.

The rearrangement joins TRBV4-3 to TRBJ2-5; TRBD1 agrees at 7 bases. The J call may be wrong; the DNA end is better matched by TRBJ2-7. The CDR3 runs 15 residues. Germline CDR1 LGHNA, CDR2 YSLEER. The CDR3 here is CASSQVEGAAYEQYF. CDR3 bases: TGCGCCAGCAGCCAGGTAGAGGGGGCGGCCTACGAGCAGTACTTC.